A single sample gave rise to the 11 T cell receptor beta chains below, sequenced in a study of identical twins. Each CDR3 protein is one row after TCRdb ran MiXCR on the 5' RACE reads. The sample holds 1.5 million to 2 million distinct CDR3 sequences, 25% to 35% seen once. The sequenced material came from cord blood. All receptors come from a newborn girl in good health.

This clonotype was seen a handful of times. This CDR3 is CASSEALTAGNSPLHF. CDR3 nucleotides: TGTGCCAGCAGTGAAGCCCTGACGGCCGGAAATTCACCCCTCCACTTT. The chain has TRBV6-1 and TRBJ1-6; D is ambiguous. CDR1 and CDR2 (germline): MNHNS, SASEGT. V lost 0 bases, J lost 7 bases, and 13 bases lay in between. The CDR3 is made up of 16 amino acids.

The chain combines TRBV30 with TRBJ1-2; D perhaps matches TRBD1 (6 bases). The germline CDR1 and CDR2 sequences are GTSNPN and SVGIG (reference sequence). CDR3 length equals 11 residues. V shed 6 bases and J shed 6 bases, with 11 bases lying between them. The CDR3 here is CACQRGNGYTF. In DNA form, the CDR3 reads TGTGCCTGCCAAAGGGGGAATGGCTACACCTTC.

This clonotype was seen more than once but under ten times. V gene TRBV15 combines with J gene TRBJ2-7, with 7 bases identical to TRBD1. The germline gives CDR1 LNHNV, CDR2 YYDKDF (reference sequence). The CDR3 runs to 13 residues. V shed 5 bases and J 2 bases; nucleotides not matched to a gene: 3. CDR3 nucleotide sequence: TGTGCCACCAGCTTGGGACAGCCCTACGAGCAGTACTTC. This translates into CATSLGQPYEQYF.

Worth noting for this clonotype: Since a much larger clone is just one base distant, this may be a read error. V gene TRBV20-1 combines with J gene TRBJ2-4; possible D gene TRBD1, 5 bases. CDR3 length: 14 residues. V was shortened by 6 bases and J by 0 bases, with 12 bases between the two germline ends. Per the germline V gene, CDR1 is DFQATT and CDR2 is SNEGSKA (reference sequence). The chain's CDR3 is CSAWTFLAKNIQYF. The CDR3 bases are TGCAGTGCCTGGACATTCTTAGCCAAAAACATTCAGTACTTC.

In its sample, this clonotype was seen a few times. The CDR3 nucleotides are TGCAGTGCTAGCGGGGGGCAATACGAGCAGTACTTC. It specifies CSASGGQYEQYF. This chain connects TRBV20-1 to TRBJ2-7; weak D call: TRBD2 (7 bases). The CDR3 is 12 residues long. Germline CDR1 and CDR2: DFQATT and SNEGSKA (reference sequence). Trimming took 3 bases from V and 4 from J, leaving 10 bases between them.

The chain couples TRBV12-3 or TRBV12-4 to TRBJ1-5, with TRBD1 as a possible D gene (5 bases). The CDR3 runs 15 residues. The ends were cut back, 4 bases at V and 7 bases at J, with 17 bases in the middle. CDR3 DNA sequence: TGTGCCAGCAGTTCTTCCGGGGGGTCGTTCCAGCCCCAGCATTTT. This sequence encodes CASSSSGGSFQPQHF.

This clonotype was detected only a few times. The chain couples TRBV2 to TRBJ2-4; 11 positions agree with TRBD2. V was pared by 5 bases and J by 0 bases, with 12 bases of the junction left unmatched. The CDR3 sequence is 19 residues long. The germline CDR1 and CDR2 sequences are SNHLY and FYNNEI. The CDR3 DNA is TGTGCCAGCAGTCTACAAGGAATACTAGCGGGAGTAGCCAAAAACATTCAGTACTTC. Protein product: CASSLQGILAGVAKNIQYF.

V and J are TRBV27 and TRBJ1-6, with a weak D call TRBD1 (5 bases). Germline assignment: CDR1 MNHEY and CDR2 SMNVEV (reference sequence). There are 19 residues in the CDR3. The V gene lost 6 bases and the J gene lost 5 bases, with 26 bases spanning the gap. The CDR3, as DNA: TGTGCCAGCAGGACGCCATACCGGGGTGGGCAAGGGGATAATTCACCCCTCCACTTT. Its protein product is CASRTPYRGGQGDNSPLHF.

The chain links TRBV20-1 to TRBJ2-1, with 8 bases aligning to TRBD2. The CDR3 runs to 15 residues. Germline V CDR1 and CDR2: DFQATT, SNEGSKA (reference sequence). J lost 4 bases, V lost 0 bases, and 5 bases had no gene match. The chain's CDR3 is CSARDARGGYNEQFF. The CDR3 DNA sequence: TGCAGTGCTAGAGATGCCCGGGGGGGATACAATGAGCAGTTCTTC.

This clonotype was detected a few times. The rearrangement links TRBV5-1 to TRBJ1-1, with D hard to call. The germline CDR1 and CDR2 sequences are SGHRS and YFSETQ. Trimming cost V 1 base and J 4 bases, with 14 bases left between them. The CDR3 totals 15 residues. CDR3: CASSLRPSEVTEAFF. The CDR3 DNA sequence: TGCGCCAGCAGCTTGAGACCCAGCGAGGTCACTGAAGCTTTCTTT.

At least ten counts were recorded for this clonotype. The CDR3 region is CASSFKRLQETQYF. The CDR3 coding sequence is TGTGCCAGCAGTTTTAAGCGACTACAAGAGACCCAGTACTTC. The chain carries TRBV12-3 or TRBV12-4 and TRBJ2-5; D perhaps matches TRBD2 (5 bases). V dropped 3 bases and J dropped 2 bases, with 10 bases sitting between them. The CDR3 has 14 residues.